These 28 T cell receptor beta chains were all obtained from the same sample, sequenced in a study of T cells after posttransplantation cyclophosphamide. Sequencing was performed with immunoSEQ multiplex PCR; in TCRdb, only in-frame clones are kept and a portion is missing. The repertoire holds about 52,000 clones, with about 86% as singletons. The specimen was PBMCs. The receptors were gathered from a man aged 30-40 years with a blood cancer, CMV-positive, and with a related stem cell donor.

The chain recombines TRBV23-1 with TRBJ1-3, with D tentatively TRBD1 (6 bases). TRBV23-1 qualifies as an ORF whose function is uncertain. This CDR3 is 19 amino acids long. V lost 6 bases to trimming and J lost 2 bases, with 26 bases between them. The CDR3 protein is CASSQNPIGRGNAGNTIYF. The CDR3 nucleotides are TGCGCCAGCAGCCAAAATCCCATCGGCAGGGGCAATGCTGGAAACACCATATATTTT.

The chain has TRBV30 and TRBJ2-7, with TRBD1 identical over 7 bases. Trimming took 1 base from V and 2 from J; bases not matched to a gene: 5. This CDR3 spans 14 amino acids. Germline V CDR1 and CDR2: GTSNPN, SVGIG (reference sequence). The CDR3 DNA follows: TGTGCCTGGAGTGAAAACAGGGGACCCTACGAGCAGTACTTC. It translates to CAWSENRGPYEQYF.

The chain links TRBV9 to TRBJ1-1; no firm D call. The CDR3 runs 12 residues. Germline-derived CDR1 and CDR2 are SGDLS and YYNGEE. Trimming stripped 3 bases from V and 5 bases from J, with 8 bases between. The CDR3 sequence: CASSGGLTEAFF. In nucleotides, the CDR3 is TGTGCCAGCAGCGGCGGTCTGACTGAAGCTTTCTTT. The complete variable domain, with remaining parts taken from reference TRBV9 and TRBJ1-1, reads DSGVTQTPKHLITATGQRVTLRCSPRSGDLSVYWYQQSLDQGLQFLIQYYNGEERAKGNILERFSAQQFPDLHSELNLSSLELGDSALYFCASSGGLTEAFFGQGTRLTVV.

V and J are TRBV7-9 and TRBJ1-4; 9 bases match TRBD1. This CDR3 has 14 amino acids. J lost 5 bases, V lost 4 bases, and 2 bases had no gene match. The V gene's germline CDR1 is SEHNR and CDR2 FQNEAQ (reference sequence). The CDR3 DNA sequence: TGTGCCAGCAGCTCCGGGACAGGGAATGAAAAACTGTTTTTT. Translating gives CASSSGTGNEKLFF.

The genes are TRBV28 and TRBJ2-3; 10 nucleotides agree with TRBD2. The CDR3 sequence is 17 residues long. J lost 4 bases, V lost 2 bases, and 9 bases had no gene match. CDR1 MDHEN and CDR2 SYDVKM come from the germline V gene. As DNA, the CDR3 is TGTGCCAGCAGTTTAAGTTTTAGCGGGAGGCCCGCAGATACGCAGTATTTT. Its translation is CASSLSFSGRPADTQYF.

The chain carries TRBV28 and TRBJ1-2; TRBD1 matches 9 bases. The CDR3 has 13 amino acids. J was trimmed by 8 bases and V by 5 bases; bases with no gene match: 6. The germline gives CDR1 MDHEN, CDR2 SYDVKM. The CDR3 loop is CASSLGQGQGYTF. CDR3 DNA: TGTGCCAGCAGTCTCGGACAGGGGCAAGGCTACACCTTC.

The chain couples TRBV27 to TRBJ2-7; TRBD2 aligns across 8 bases. The CDR3 sequence is 14 residues long. The germline V gene encodes CDR1 MNHEY and CDR2 SMNVEV (reference sequence). The V segment lost 2 bases and the J segment 3 bases; nucleotides outside the gene matches: 3. Here the CDR3 reads CASSLGGTSYEQYF. CDR3 coding DNA: TGTGCCAGCAGTTTAGGTGGGACTAGCTACGAGCAGTACTTC.

This clone has just a few counts. The rearrangement links TRBV5-6 to TRBJ2-7, with TRBD1 as a possible D gene (6 bases). Germline-derived CDR1 and CDR2 are SGHDT and YYEEEE. The CDR3 is made up of 16 amino acids. Trimming left V 1 base short and J 1 base short, with 15 bases between. CDR3 nucleotides: TGTGCCAGCAGCTTGAGGCGACAGGCCTATTCCTACGAGCAGTACTTC. Translated: CASSLRRQAYSYEQYF.

This clone has just a few counts. V usage is TRBV9 and J usage is TRBJ2-2; possible D gene TRBD2, 5 bases. Trimming left V 4 bases short and J 7 bases short, with 20 bases between. This CDR3 region has 16 residues. Germline V CDR1 and CDR2: SGDLS, YYNGEE. Here the CDR3 DNA reads TGTGCCAGCAGCCCCCGATCGGGATCGGGTCACGGGGAGCTGTTTTTT. This encodes CASSPRSGSGHGELFF.

The gene calls are TRBV10-3 and TRBJ1-2; TRBD1 is a possible D gene (6 bases). Trimming took 3 bases from V and 3 from J, leaving 17 bases between them. CDR3 length equals 16 residues. The germline V gene encodes CDR1 ENHRY and CDR2 SYGVKD. The CDR3 spells CAISESSRGADYGYTF. CDR3 bases: TGTGCCATCAGTGAAAGTTCTCGGGGGGCGGACTATGGCTACACCTTC.

The chain links TRBV5-3 to TRBJ2-2; D might be TRBD1 (5 bases). TRBV5-3 is classed as an ORF, of uncertain function. V lost 6 bases and J lost 3, with 12 bases in between. The CDR3 runs to 14 residues. The CDR3 DNA is TGTGCCAGAACAGATGGGGCGGACACCGGGGAGCTGTTTTTT. Amino acids: CARTDGADTGELFF.

The V call is TRBV4-2, the J call TRBJ2-3, with TRBD2 matching 7 bases. The germline gives CDR1 LGHNA, CDR2 YNFKEQ. V dropped 3 bases and J dropped 2; count of bases not matched to a gene: 11. This CDR3 has 17 amino acids. The CDR3 nucleotides read TGTGCCAGCAGCCAGAGGAGGGGTAGCGGGTCCACAGATACGCAGTATTTT. Its protein is CASSQRRGSGSTDTQYF.

The rearrangement links TRBV10-3 to TRBJ1-2, with no clear D. In germline, CDR1 is ENHRY, CDR2 SYGVKD. Trimming stripped 6 bases from V and 2 bases from J, with 10 bases between. The CDR3 spans 13 residues. In nucleotides, the CDR3 is TGTGCCATCAGCCCCGACACAAACTATGGCTACACCTTC. Encoded protein: CAISPDTNYGYTF.

The chain employs TRBV4-2 and TRBJ2-5; D is uncertain. Germline assignment: CDR1 LGHNA and CDR2 YNFKEQ. V was shortened by 0 bases and J by 3 bases, with 5 bases between the two germline ends. The CDR3 loop spans 13 amino acids. Here the CDR3 DNA reads TGTGCCAGCAGCCAAGAGACTGAAGAGACCCAGTACTTC. This sequence encodes CASSQETEETQYF.

This sequence joins TRBV6-5 and TRBJ2-2, with TRBD2 as a possible D gene (6 bases). CDR3 length equals 14 residues. Looked up from germline, CDR1 is MNHEY and CDR2 is SVGAGI. V was shortened by 6 bases and J by 1 base, with 9 bases between the two germline ends. The CDR3 region has the DNA TGTGCCAGCAGCCCGGGACTGAACACCGGGGAGCTGTTTTTT. This codes for CASSPGLNTGELFF.

The V gene is TRBV7-2, the J gene TRBJ1-5; D perhaps matches TRBD1 (6 bases). The CDR3 sequence is 17 residues long. V lost 1 base, J lost 2 bases, and 15 bases lay in between. Looked up from germline, CDR1 is SGHTA and CDR2 is FQGNSA. CDR3 region: CASSLGRAGVGNQPQHF. CDR3 DNA sequence: TGTGCCAGCAGCTTAGGGCGTGCAGGGGTTGGCAATCAGCCCCAGCATTTT.

CDR3 sequence reads: CASSPETGRSYEQYF. As DNA, the CDR3 is TGTGCCAGCTCACCAGAGACAGGTCGGTCCTACGAGCAGTACTTC. The chain recombines TRBV18 with TRBJ2-7; D possibly corresponds to TRBD1 (6 bases). The V and J ends lost 2 bases and 1 base respectively, with 12 bases between them. The germline CDR1 and CDR2 sequences are KGHSH and LQKENI. The CDR3 extends over 15 amino acids.

This clone has more than one count but fewer than ten. The genes are TRBV10-3 and TRBJ2-7; a possible D gene is TRBD2 (5 bases). The CDR3 spans 15 residues. Germline V gene sequence: CDR1 ENHRY, CDR2 SYGVKD. The V end lost 6 bases, the J end lost 4 bases, and 19 bases lay between the germline ends. CDR3 residues: CAISPSGVKGYEQYF. Here the CDR3 DNA reads TGTGCCATCAGCCCCAGCGGAGTTAAGGGATACGAGCAGTACTTC.

The chain carries TRBV7-2 and TRBJ2-7; D is undetermined. CDR3 length: 12 amino acids. V was clipped by 3 bases and J by 7 bases, with 10 bases between them. Germline V gene sequence: CDR1 SGHTA, CDR2 FQGNSA. The CDR3 loop reads CASSFQLREQYF. The CDR3 nucleotides read TGTGCCAGCAGCTTTCAATTGAGGGAGCAGTACTTC.

A few counts support this clone. The genes are TRBV28 and TRBJ1-2, with a tentative D call TRBD1 (5 bases). The V gene's germline CDR1 is MDHEN and CDR2 SYDVKM. The CDR3 covers 12 residues. V was shortened by 11 bases and J by 4 bases, with 14 bases between the two germline ends. The CDR3 sequence is CALGGTPYGYTF. The CDR3 coding sequence is TGTGCCTTGGGGGGGACCCCCTATGGCTACACCTTC.

The chain is built from TRBV4-2 and TRBJ2-7; 8 nucleotides match TRBD1. V shed 4 bases and J 3 bases; nucleotides not matched to a gene: 11. CDR3 size: 16 residues. Per germline, CDR1 LGHNA and CDR2 YNFKEQ. The CDR3, as DNA: TGTGCCAGCAGCCGGGTGGTTTCAGGGGGCCTCTACGAGCAGTACTTC. Translation: CASSRVVSGGLYEQYF.

The V call is TRBV5-4, the J call TRBJ2-1, with 9 bases aligning to TRBD1. In germline, CDR1 is SGHNT, CDR2 YYREEE (reference sequence). This CDR3 spans 14 amino acids. The V gene end was trimmed by 10 bases and the J gene end by 8 bases; junction bases not matched to a gene: 13. In nucleotides, the CDR3 is TGTGCCGTTCATCGAAGGGACAGGGTGGATGAGCAGTTCTTC. Protein: CAVHRRDRVDEQFF.

The rearrangement joins TRBV5-4 to TRBJ1-2; TRBD1 agrees at 9 bases. The CDR3 consists of 14 residues. Trimming removed 7 bases from V and 5 bases from J; junction bases left unmatched: 9. Looked up from germline, CDR1 is SGHNT and CDR2 is YYREEE (reference sequence). The chain's CDR3 is CASGSTGGPYGYTF. Written as DNA, the CDR3 is TGTGCCAGCGGAAGTACAGGGGGCCCTTATGGCTACACCTTC.

The V gene is TRBV7-8, the J gene TRBJ2-7; 9 positions agree with TRBD1. Trimming cost V 1 base and J 2 bases; bases outside gene matches: 6. The germline V gene encodes CDR1 SGHVS and CDR2 FQNEAQ. This CDR3 has 16 residues. Here the CDR3 reads CASSLGQGDIPYEQYF. DNA of the CDR3: TGTGCCAGCAGCTTAGGACAGGGGGACATACCCTACGAGCAGTACTTC. The whole variable domain, filled in from reference TRBV7-8 and TRBJ2-7, reads GAGVSQSPRYKVAKRGQDVALRCDPISGHVSLFWYQQALGQGPEFLTYFQNEAQLDKSGLPSDRFFAERPEGSVSTLKIQRTQQEDSAVYLCASSLGQGDIPYEQYFGPGTRLTVT.

This chain joins TRBV6-1 and TRBJ1-2; TRBD1 is a possible D gene (6 bases). V shed 7 bases and J shed 2 bases, with 17 bases lying between them. Germline CDR1 MNHNS, CDR2 SASEGT. The CDR3 totals 15 residues. The CDR3 DNA reads as TGTGCCAGCAATAACGTAGGGGGGGGGAACTATGGCTACACCTTC. As protein: CASNNVGGGNYGYTF.

The chain uses TRBV30 and TRBJ2-4, with D possibly matching TRBD2 (5 bases). Germline V gene data show CDR1 as GTSNPN and CDR2 as SVGIG (reference sequence). The ends were cut back, 0 bases at V and 7 bases at J, with 16 bases in the middle. The CDR3 runs to 15 residues. CDR3 bases: TGTGCCTGGAGTGTACTAGGCCTAAAGGTTAACATTCAGTACTTC. This translates into CAWSVLGLKVNIQYF.

V usage is TRBV7-9 and J usage is TRBJ1-2, with TRBD1 matching over 8 bases. Trimming removed 5 bases from V and 4 bases from J; junction bases left unmatched: 9. The CDR3 totals 15 residues. Germline V gene data show CDR1 as SEHNR and CDR2 as FQNEAQ (reference sequence). CDR3 nucleotides: TGTGCCAGCAGCCCGAGGACAGGGCAGAGCTATGGCTACACCTTC. Translated: CASSPRTGQSYGYTF. The entire variable domain, with the rest obtained from reference TRBV7-9 and TRBJ1-2, is as follows: DTGVSQNPRHKITKRGQNVTFRCDPISEHNRLYWYRQTLGQGPEFLTYFQNEAQLEKSRLLSDRFSAERPKGSFSTLEIQRTEQGDSAMYLCASSPRTGQSYGYTFGSGTRLTVV.

The chain combines TRBV28 with TRBJ1-1, with a possible D match to TRBD1 (6 bases). The ends were cut back, 6 bases at V and 7 bases at J, with 12 bases in the middle. Per the germline V gene, CDR1 is MDHEN and CDR2 is SYDVKM. There are 12 residues in the CDR3. For the CDR3, the DNA is TGTGCCAGCAGCCTACCGGACAGTGAAGCTTTCTTT. It is translated as CASSLPDSEAFF.